This T cell receptor beta chain was recovered during a study of blood T cell repertoires in COVID-19. Study overall: PBMCs, B-cell-depleted T cells, or T cells provided the cDNA or gDNA that made up the material.

Method: immunoSEQ multiplex PCR; TCRdb's copy keeps in-frame clones and lacks some. The table shows about 310,000 clones, with around 86% occurring only once. The V and J ends lost 3 bases and 1 base, in that order; junction bases with no gene match: 5. Germline CDR1 reads KGHDR; CDR2 reads SFDVKD. CDR3 length: 15 amino acids. Participants' reported clinical history set cohort assignment. Recovered Cohort 3 donors showed two negative PCRs, clearance, or symptom resolution. The sequence was obtained from a man between 60 and 75 years old who had recovered from COVID-19. Sequencing was performed on PBMCs or T cells enriched from blood (not recorded which). The rearrangement links TRBV24-1 to TRBJ2-7; 7 positions match TRBD1. The CDR3 here is CATSDPGQESYEQYF. CDR3 DNA sequence: TGTGCCACCAGTGATCCCGGACAGGAGTCCTACGAGCAGTACTTC.